Listed below are T cell receptor beta chains from one sample, sequenced in a study of shared clonotypes between healthy human individuals. Data came from immunoSEQ multiplex PCR; TCRdb stores just in-frame clones and leaves some out. The sample lists 2 million to 2.5 million clones; 85% to 95% were seen once. Sequencing was done on a sample of naive CD8+ T cells sorted from blood. Receptors originate from a man between 18 and 35 years old in good health. Both conserved end residues are part of each CDR3. The D gene is left open where the match is weak. Clone sizes are given selectively: once, few, many, or a class where the clone is expanded.

d_call: NA
clone_size: few
v_call: TRBV5-4
j_call: TRBJ1-6
cdr3_aa: CASSSGVGDSPLHF
cdr3_nt: TGTGCCAGCAGCTCAGGGGTTGGAGATTCACCCCTCCACTTT

d_call: NA
clone_size: NA
v_call: TRBV27
j_call: TRBJ2-1
cdr3_aa: CASSLFWTNNEQFF
cdr3_nt: TGTGCCAGCAGTTTATTCTGGACCAACAATGAGCAGTTCTTC

d_call: NA
clone_size: NA
v_call: TRBV7-9
j_call: TRBJ2-3
cdr3_aa: CASSPLGGGGTDTQYF
cdr3_nt: TGTGCCAGCAGCCCTTTAGGGGGCGGGGGTACAGATACGCAGTATTTT

d_call: TRBD2
clone_size: NA
v_call: TRBV7-8
j_call: TRBJ2-7
cdr3_aa: CASSPRLAGLSYEQYF
cdr3_nt: TGTGCCAGCAGCCCTAGACTAGCGGGCCTTTCCTACGAGCAGTACTTC

d_call: TRBD1
clone_size: once
v_call: TRBV27
j_call: TRBJ1-2
cdr3_aa: CASSPLSGTEYGYTF
cdr3_nt: TGTGCCAGCAGTCCTCTCTCCGGGACAGAGTATGGCTACACCTTC

d_call: TRBD1
clone_size: NA
v_call: TRBV6-5
j_call: TRBJ2-7
cdr3_aa: CASSSGTAGEQYF
cdr3_nt: TGTGCCAGCAGTAGTGGGACAGCCGGAGAGCAGTACTTC

d_call: NA
clone_size: NA
v_call: TRBV13
j_call: TRBJ2-7
cdr3_aa: CASSSSGGLTYEQYF
cdr3_nt: TGTGCCAGCAGCTCTTCCGGGGGTCTTACCTACGAGCAGTACTTC

d_call: NA
clone_size: NA
v_call: TRBV19
j_call: TRBJ2-7
cdr3_aa: CATTEGGKEQYF
cdr3_nt: TGTGCCACGACGGAAGGGGGAAAAGAGCAGTACTTC

d_call: NA
clone_size: NA
v_call: TRBV11-2
j_call: TRBJ2-2
cdr3_aa: CASSFVAGATGELFF
cdr3_nt: TGTGCCAGCAGCTTCGTTGCGGGGGCCACCGGGGAGCTGTTTTTT

d_call: NA
clone_size: NA
v_call: TRBV9
j_call: TRBJ2-7
cdr3_aa: CASSVSGTLAPEQYF
cdr3_nt: TGTGCCAGCAGCGTCTCCGGGACCCTTGCACCCGAGCAGTACTTC

d_call: TRBD2
clone_size: NA
v_call: TRBV6-5
j_call: TRBJ2-7
cdr3_aa: CASRRASGRYEQYF
cdr3_nt: TGTGCCAGCAGACGGGCTAGCGGGAGATACGAGCAGTACTTC

d_call: TRBD2
clone_size: NA
v_call: TRBV9
j_call: TRBJ2-3
cdr3_aa: CASSVLAGDSTDTQYF
cdr3_nt: TGTGCCAGCAGCGTACTTGCGGGAGATAGCACAGATACGCAGTATTTT

d_call: NA
clone_size: NA
v_call: TRBV10-3
j_call: TRBJ2-4
cdr3_aa: CAISESGAKNIQYF
cdr3_nt: TGTGCCATCAGTGAAAGTGGGGCCAAAAACATTCAGTACTTC

d_call: TRBD2
clone_size: once
v_call: TRBV5-1
j_call: TRBJ2-3
cdr3_aa: CASSSLGLADTDTQYF
cdr3_nt: TGCGCCAGCAGCTCCCTCGGACTAGCGGACACAGATACGCAGTATTTT

d_call: NA
clone_size: once
v_call: TRBV4-3
j_call: TRBJ2-2
cdr3_aa: CASSQDWRDTGELFF
cdr3_nt: TGCGCCAGCAGCCAAGATTGGCGAGACACCGGGGAGCTGTTTTTT

d_call: TRBD1
clone_size: NA
v_call: TRBV7-9
j_call: TRBJ1-3
cdr3_aa: CASSLRDRDLSNTIYF
cdr3_nt: TGTGCCAGCAGCTTAAGAGACAGGGACCTATCAAACACCATATATTTT

d_call: NA
clone_size: NA
v_call: TRBV27
j_call: TRBJ1-3
cdr3_aa: CASSAFSGNTIYF
cdr3_nt: TGTGCCAGCAGTGCGTTCTCTGGAAACACCATATATTTT

d_call: NA
clone_size: NA
v_call: TRBV27
j_call: TRBJ2-7
cdr3_aa: CASSPLGFAYEQYF
cdr3_nt: TGTGCCAGCAGCCCACTAGGGTTTGCCTACGAGCAGTACTTC

d_call: NA
clone_size: NA
v_call: TRBV21-1
j_call: TRBJ2-1
cdr3_aa: CASSKEGREQFF
cdr3_nt: TGTGCCAGCAGCAAAGAGGGTAGAGAGCAGTTCTTC

d_call: TRBD1
clone_size: NA
v_call: TRBV9
j_call: TRBJ2-7
cdr3_aa: CASGTGTGALEQYF
cdr3_nt: TGTGCCAGCGGCACAGGGACAGGGGCCTTGGAGCAGTACTTC

d_call: TRBD1
clone_size: few
v_call: TRBV13
j_call: TRBJ1-4
cdr3_aa: CASSFRDRSNEKLFF
cdr3_nt: TGTGCCAGCAGCTTCCGGGACAGGTCCAATGAAAAACTGTTTTTT

d_call: NA
clone_size: NA
v_call: TRBV5-5
j_call: TRBJ1-2
cdr3_aa: CASSLENYGYTF
cdr3_nt: TGTGCCAGCAGCTTAGAGAACTATGGCTACACCTTC